This T cell receptor (beta chain) was profiled in a study of blood T cell repertoires in COVID-19. The overall study: Samples of COVID-19 (acute and convalescent) were obtained from the United States, Italy and Spain. T cells, B-cell-depleted T cells, or PBMCs provided the cDNA or gDNA that served as material.

After removal of 4 bases from V and 6 bases from J, the junction contained 7 bases not matched to a gene. The CDR3 has 15 amino acids. Germline CDR1 and CDR2: MNHEY and SVGEGT. The assay was immunoSEQ multiplex PCR, and TCRdb's table has in-frame clones only and misses some. The table records about 84,000 clones, around 83% of them present only once. The rearrangement links TRBV6-2 or TRBV6-3 to TRBJ2-1; 9 bases line up with TRBD1. Material: peripheral blood. The receptor was derived from an elderly man with active or convalescent COVID-19. As DNA, the CDR3 is TGTGCCAGCAGTTCCGGGACAGGGTCTTTCAATGAGCAGTTCTTC. Translation: CASSSGTGSFNEQFF.